Shown below are 28 T cell receptor beta chains from a single sample sequenced in a study of a mutant IDH1 vaccine in newly diagnosed glioma. Antigens for these TCRs are unknown. Repertoires were generated with immunoSEQ multiplex PCR, while TCRdb's copy carries only in-frame clones and drops some. The profile covers approximately 50,000 clones, with 60% to 85% appearing a single time and less than 5.5% taken by the ten largest. Time point noted: week 47, end of study. Every single dose of the vaccine, 300 ug of mutant IDH1 20-mer peptide, came with topical imiquimod. The sequenced sample was PBMCs, obtained from a glioma patient whose treatment included an IDH1 peptide vaccine. The receptor set was obtained from a middle-aged woman with glioma. Some clones in this sample may be carry-over from other donors' samples.

V is TRBV10-2 and J is TRBJ2-7; weak D call: TRBD2 (5 bases). V shed 6 bases and J shed 2 bases, with 5 bases lying between them. This CDR3 has 11 residues. Looked up from germline, CDR1 is WSHSY and CDR2 is SAAADI. The CDR3, as DNA: TGCGCCAGCAGCGGGGCCTACGAGCAGTACTTC. Translated: CASSGAYEQYF.

J is TRBJ2-7 and V is TRBV4-3; D may match TRBD1 or TRBD2 (5 bases each). V gave up 0 bases and J gave up 4 bases, with 7 bases separating them. CDR1 and CDR2 from the germline V gene are LGHNA and YSLEER. The CDR3 loop spans 13 amino acids. The CDR3 DNA is TGCGCCAGCAGCCAAGAAGAGGGGTACGAGCAGTACTTC. This codes for CASSQEEGYEQYF.

This clone was seen only a few times. The chain has TRBV5-4 and TRBJ1-2; D possibly corresponds to TRBD1 (6 bases). CDR3 length: 14 amino acids. V lost 1 base and J lost 4, with 11 bases in between. Germline V gene data show CDR1 as SGHNT and CDR2 as YYREEE (reference sequence). Here the CDR3 reads CASSLSQGSYGYTF. The CDR3 DNA reads as TGTGCCAGCAGCTTGAGTCAGGGGAGCTATGGCTACACCTTC.

The chain has TRBV5-6 and TRBJ2-3, with D unresolved. The CDR3 has 12 residues. The V end was cut by 4 bases, the J end by 4 bases, with 7 bases between. Germline assignment: CDR1 SGHDT and CDR2 YYEEEE. The CDR3 region is CASSRGPDTQYF. DNA of the CDR3: TGTGCCAGCAGCCGAGGCCCAGATACGCAGTATTTT.

The chain employs TRBV5-1 and TRBJ2-7; the D is unclear. This CDR3 is 14 amino acids long. CDR1 and CDR2 (germline): SGHRS, YFSETQ. The V and J ends lost 0 bases and 6 bases respectively, with 13 bases between them. The CDR3 reads CASSLVLSGIEQYF. DNA for the CDR3: TGCGCCAGCAGCTTGGTTTTGTCGGGCATCGAGCAGTACTTC.

The chain combines TRBV5-1 with TRBJ2-3; TRBD2 agrees at 12 bases. This CDR3 region has 14 residues. Trimming removed 7 bases from V and 5 bases from J; junction bases left unmatched: 5. Germline V gene sequence: CDR1 SGHRS, CDR2 YFSETQ. The CDR3 is CASQLAGGIDTQYF. The CDR3 bases are TGCGCCAGCCAACTAGCGGGGGGCATAGATACGCAGTATTTT.

The V and J genes are TRBV29-1 and TRBJ1-1, with D hard to call. Germline lookup yields CDR1 SQVTM and CDR2 ANQGSEA. The CDR3 consists of 13 residues. Trimming took off 4 bases at V and 1 base at J, with 10 bases between the two ends. CDR3 region: CSVGSGPNTEAFF. DNA for the CDR3: TGCAGCGTTGGGTCTGGGCCGAACACTGAAGCTTTCTTT.

The genes are TRBV6-5 and TRBJ1-3, with D unresolved. The CDR3 runs 13 residues. Germline values: CDR1 MNHEY, CDR2 SVGAGI. Between the trimmed V and J ends, which lost 8 bases and 4 bases, there was a span of 12 bases. As DNA, the CDR3 is TGTGCCAGCGGGAGGGCTCGGGGAAACACCATATATTTT. Its protein product is CASGRARGNTIYF.

In this sample, this clone turned up once. One end of the junction does not line up with germline, which may come from a read error. The V and J genes are TRBV30 and TRBJ1-3; TRBD1 matches 7 bases. The CDR3 runs 16 residues. Germline CDR1 reads GTSNPN; CDR2 reads SVGIG (reference sequence). The CDR3 protein is CAWSVGGLSSGDTIYF. CDR3 DNA sequence: TGTGCCTGGAGTGTAGGGGGCTTAAGCTCTGGAGACACCATATATTTT.

V usage is TRBV5-6 and J usage is TRBJ1-6; 7 bases fit TRBD1. The length of the CDR3 is 16 residues. CDR1 and CDR2 from the germline V gene are SGHDT and YYEEEE. The ends lost 2 bases at V and 8 bases at J; junction bases unmatched: 10. The CDR3 reads CASSLRRTGGYSPLHF. The CDR3 DNA follows: TGTGCCAGCAGCTTAAGAAGGACAGGAGGATATTCACCCCTCCACTTT.

The chain joins TRBV2 to TRBJ1-6; no clear D. The CDR3 length is 15 residues. Between the trimmed V and J ends, which lost 6 bases and 8 bases, there was a span of 17 bases. The germline CDR1 and CDR2 sequences are SNHLY and FYNNEI. CDR3 amino acids: CASRASDTFDSPLHF. The CDR3 bases are TGTGCCAGCAGAGCTTCGGATACGTTTGATTCACCCCTCCACTTT.

This rearrangement joins TRBV5-1 to TRBJ1-2; 7 bases fit TRBD1. The CDR3 sequence is 12 residues long. CDR1 SGHRS and CDR2 YFSETQ come from the germline V gene. V shed 2 bases, J shed 7 bases, and the junction held 2 bases outside the gene matches. The CDR3 coding sequence is TGCGCCAGCAGCTTACAGGGGACTGGCTACACCTTC. The encoded protein is CASSLQGTGYTF.

The gene calls are TRBV6-5 and TRBJ1-2; 9 bases map to TRBD1. Germline loops: CDR1 MNHEY, CDR2 SVGAGI. The CDR3 has 13 amino acids. Trimming at V came to 8 bases and at J to 0 bases, leaving 1 base not matched to a gene. The CDR3 reads CASGDRANYGYTF. The CDR3 nucleotides are TGTGCCAGCGGGGACAGGGCTAACTATGGCTACACCTTC.

This chain connects TRBV18 to TRBJ1-1, with D unresolved. Germline V gene data show CDR1 as KGHSH and CDR2 as LQKENI. The CDR3 loop spans 12 amino acids. The ends were cut back, 2 bases at V and 1 base at J, with 2 bases in the middle. In DNA form, the CDR3 reads TGTGCCAGCTCACCAGGGAACACTGAAGCTTTCTTT. This gives the protein CASSPGNTEAFF.

This clone appeared once. The V gene is TRBV6-4, the J gene TRBJ1-5; possible D gene TRBD1, 5 bases. CDR3 length equals 18 residues. Germline CDR1 is MRHNA and CDR2 is SNTAGT. V lost 4 bases, J lost 2 bases, and 21 bases lay in between. This CDR3 is CASSARTGWGFGNQPQHF. The CDR3 DNA follows: TGTGCCAGCAGTGCTCGGACGGGTTGGGGCTTCGGCAATCAGCCCCAGCATTTT.

This clone was observed once. The chain carries TRBV7-3 and TRBJ2-3; D gene unclear. V lost 5 bases and J lost 0, with 9 bases in between. The V gene's germline CDR1 is SGHTA and CDR2 FQGTGA. CDR3 length: 14 residues. The CDR3 DNA reads TGTGCCAGCAGCGCCGCCCAGAGCACAGATACGCAGTATTTT. Translation gives CASSAAQSTDTQYF. The entire variable domain, with the rest obtained from reference TRBV7-3 and TRBJ2-3, is as follows: GAGVSQTPSNKVTEKGKYVELRCDPISGHTALYWYRQSLGQGPEFLIYFQGTGAADDSGLPNDRFFAVRPEGSVSTLKIQRTERGDSAVYLCASSAAQSTDTQYFGPGTRLTVL.

The genes are TRBV14 and TRBJ2-1; perhaps TRBD1 as D (6 bases). CDR3 length: 16 amino acids. Germline V lookup: CDR1 SGHDN, CDR2 FVKESK. Trimming shortened V by 3 bases and J by 0 bases, and 12 bases separated the two germline ends. Here the CDR3 reads CASSQQTGYSYNEQFF. The CDR3 nucleotides read TGTGCCAGCAGCCAGCAGACAGGTTACTCCTACAATGAGCAGTTCTTC.

This rearrangement joins TRBV7-8 to TRBJ1-1; 8 nucleotides agree with TRBD1. CDR1 and CDR2 (germline): SGHVS, FQNEAQ. V dropped 5 bases and J dropped 3; count of bases not matched to a gene: 11. CDR3 length: 16 residues. The CDR3 protein is CASSLGGQAYYTEAFF. CDR3 DNA: TGTGCCAGCAGCCTAGGGGGACAGGCCTACTACACTGAAGCTTTCTTT. Full variable domain (remainder filled in from reference TRBV7-8 and TRBJ1-1): GAGVSQSPRYKVAKRGQDVALRCDPISGHVSLFWYQQALGQGPEFLTYFQNEAQLDKSGLPSDRFFAERPEGSVSTLKIQRTQQEDSAVYLCASSLGGQAYYTEAFFGQGTRLTVV.

The chain has TRBV9 and TRBJ2-6, with D unresolved. Deletions cut 3 bases from V and 0 bases from J, with 4 bases between. This CDR3 is 14 amino acids long. CDR1 is SGDLS, CDR2 YYNGEE, per germline. This chain's CDR3 is CASSGHSGANVLTF. DNA for the CDR3: TGTGCCAGCAGCGGCCACTCTGGGGCCAACGTCCTGACTTTC.

The chain has TRBV2 and TRBJ1-1; the match to TRBD1 covers 7 bases. CDR3 length: 13 residues. Unmatched junction bases numbered 5, after V lost 5 bases and J lost 5 bases. From germline, CDR1 is SNHLY and CDR2 FYNNEI. CDR3 DNA: TGTGCCAGCAGTTCCGACAGGGAGACTGAAGCTTTCTTT. Its translation: CASSSDRETEAFF.

V is TRBV9 and J is TRBJ1-1; a possible D gene is TRBD1 (5 bases). Looked up from germline, CDR1 is SGDLS and CDR2 is YYNGEE. The CDR3 is 14 residues long. The V and J ends lost 4 bases and 0 bases respectively, with 10 bases between them. CDR3 nucleotides: TGTGCCAGCAGCCTGGGGCCCATGAACACTGAAGCTTTCTTT. This gives the protein CASSLGPMNTEAFF.

This chain joins TRBV5-1 and TRBJ2-7; 7 bases are shared with TRBD1. J gave up 4 bases and V 0 bases, and 4 bases lay outside the gene matches. There are 14 residues in the CDR3. The germline V gene encodes CDR1 SGHRS and CDR2 YFSETQ. The CDR3 spells CASSLVQGMYEQYF. The CDR3 DNA is TGCGCCAGCAGCTTGGTACAGGGGATGTACGAGCAGTACTTC.

In its sample, this clone was seen a few times. The chain is built from TRBV19 and TRBJ1-1, with a tentative D call TRBD1 (6 bases). CDR1 LNHDA and CDR2 SQIVND come from the germline V gene (reference sequence). Trimming cost V 2 bases and J 5 bases, with 15 bases left between them. The CDR3 covers 15 residues. In DNA, the CDR3 is TGTGCCAGTAGTATACTCTTCCAGGGGCAGACTGAAGCTTTCTTT. It specifies CASSILFQGQTEAFF.

The chain combines TRBV5-4 with TRBJ1-2; 7 bases are shared with TRBD1. The length of the CDR3 is 13 residues. Looked up from germline, CDR1 is SGHNT and CDR2 is YYREEE (reference sequence). Germline trimming cut 2 bases from V and 6 bases from J; bases unmatched to any gene: 4. CDR3 nucleotides: TGTGCCAGCAGCTTACAACAGGGGCATGGCTACACCTTC. It encodes CASSLQQGHGYTF.

The V and J genes are TRBV5-1 and TRBJ1-1; 9 nucleotides agree with TRBD1. The CDR3 is made up of 13 amino acids. The ends lost 4 bases at V and 7 bases at J; junction bases unmatched: 5. Germline loops: CDR1 SGHRS, CDR2 YFSETQ. The chain's CDR3 is CASSRTGDYEAFF. The CDR3 DNA reads TGCGCCAGCAGCCGGACAGGGGATTATGAAGCTTTCTTT.

The chain joins TRBV27 to TRBJ2-1; no clear D gene. Germline V gene data show CDR1 as MNHEY and CDR2 as SMNVEV (reference sequence). The CDR3 totals 13 residues. With 3 bases removed from V and 4 bases from J, the gap between germline ends came to 7 bases. CDR3 amino acids: CASSFPPYNEQFF. The CDR3 DNA reads as TGTGCCAGCAGTTTCCCCCCGTACAATGAGCAGTTCTTC.

This clone was observed once. CDR3 amino acids: CAWSVPDRVNEKLFF. CDR3 nucleotides: TGTGCCTGGAGTGTCCCGGACAGGGTCAATGAAAAACTGTTTTTT. The chain recombines TRBV30 with TRBJ1-4; TRBD1 aligns across 8 bases. Per germline, CDR1 GTSNPN and CDR2 SVGIG (reference sequence). The CDR3 spans 15 residues. The J segment lost 5 bases and the V segment lost 0 bases, leaving 5 bases of the junction unmatched.

Concerning this clone: One end of the junction fails to match germline, which may point to a read error. The chain is built from TRBV30 and TRBJ1-2; 9 positions agree with TRBD1. CDR3 size: 13 residues. The germline gives CDR1 GTSNPN, CDR2 SVGIG (reference sequence). The CDR3 DNA is TGTGCCGAACTGGACAGGGGAAAGCGTGGCTGCACCTTC. Protein sequence: CAELDRGKRGCTF.